These T cell receptor beta chains were read from a single sample in a study of technical replicates of blood from a few donors. TCRdb's copy holds only in-frame clones and misses some; the assay was immunoSEQ multiplex PCR. This table holds 50,000 to 70,000 clones, 88% found once. The specimen was PBMCs. These receptor sequences come from a human donor in good health. Some clones in this sample may be carry-over from other donors' samples. Both conserved end residues are part of each CDR3. A D gene is named only where the DNA matches it firmly.

TRBJ1-2 | TRBV6-5 | TRBD1 | CASSSGQGRGYTF
TRBJ1-1 | TRBV10-2 | NA | CASSGQGGTEAFF
TRBJ1-1 | TRBV19 | NA | CASSIDRARTEAFF
TRBJ2-7 | TRBV11-2 | TRBD2 | CASSLSGGVYEQYF
TRBJ1-3 | TRBV4-2 | NA | CASSQDAGTGNTIYF
TRBJ1-6 | TRBV7-8 | TRBD1 | CASSLDWTGGRSPLHF
TRBJ2-2 | TRBV7-8 | NA | CASRSGEIPGELFF
TRBJ2-7 | TRBV7-2 | TRBD1 | CASEKGQGYYEQYF
TRBJ2-7 | TRBV11-3 | TRBD1 | CASSPKTGGPPASEQYF
TRBJ2-7 | TRBV14 | TRBD1 | CASSQDIWTGGEQYF
TRBJ2-4 | TRBV4-3 | NA | CASSQELAEINIQYF
TRBJ1-2 | TRBV19 | NA | CASSPSLDRNYGYTF
TRBJ1-1 | TRBV7-9 | NA | CASSLGANTEAFF
TRBJ2-3 | TRBV19 | TRBD2 | CASRLAGGDTQYF
TRBJ2-6 | TRBV7-3 | NA | CASSPRVVPSGANVLTF
TRBJ1-1 | TRBV7-3 | NA | CASSQGPRTEAFF
TRBJ2-7 | TRBV2 | NA | CASSDEGGEQYF
TRBJ1-2 | TRBV9 | NA | CASSVGGREAHGYTF
TRBJ1-3 | TRBV7-6 | TRBD1 | CASSVQGARGNTIYF
TRBJ1-2 | TRBV7-2 | TRBD1 | CASSSDRGGGYTF
TRBJ2-3 | TRBV5-4 | NA | CASSLATDTQYF
TRBJ2-1 | TRBV6-5 | NA | CASSLTPRPKYNEQFF
TRBJ1-4 | TRBV6-5 | TRBD1 | CASSYSMGTANEKLFF
TRBJ2-3 | TRBV14 | TRBD2 | CASSHVITSGRGTDTQYF
TRBJ2-5 | TRBV7-2 | TRBD2 | CASSLGVSGRGGETQYF
TRBJ1-2 | TRBV4-3 | NA | CASSQDSGLNYGYTF
TRBJ2-7 | TRBV27 | NA | CASSLGQTPYEQYF